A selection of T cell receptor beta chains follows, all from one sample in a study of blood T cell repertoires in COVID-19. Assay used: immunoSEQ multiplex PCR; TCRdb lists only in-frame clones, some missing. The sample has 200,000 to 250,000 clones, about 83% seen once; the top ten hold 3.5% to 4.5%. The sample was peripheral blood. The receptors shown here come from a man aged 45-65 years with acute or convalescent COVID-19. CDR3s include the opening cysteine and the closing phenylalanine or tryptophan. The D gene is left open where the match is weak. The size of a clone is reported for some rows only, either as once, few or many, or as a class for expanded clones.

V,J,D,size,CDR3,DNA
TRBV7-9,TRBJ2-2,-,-,CASSSSQDSANTGELFF,TGTGCCAGCAGCTCCTCCCAGGACAGCGCGAACACCGGGGAGCTGTTTTTT
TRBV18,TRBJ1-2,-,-,CASSPGEYGYTF,TGTGCCAGCTCACCGGGAGAGTATGGCTACACCTTC
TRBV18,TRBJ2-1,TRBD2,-,CASSQFSGRGYNEQFF,TGTGCCAGCTCACAATTCAGCGGGAGGGGGTACAATGAGCAGTTCTTC
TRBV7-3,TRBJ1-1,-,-,CASSRIGGNTEAFF,TGTGCCAGCAGCCGAATCGGGGGAAACACTGAAGCTTTCTTT
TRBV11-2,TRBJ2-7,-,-,CASSLESRDPRGQYF,TGTGCCAGCAGCTTAGAGTCGCGGGACCCAAGGGGGCAGTACTTC
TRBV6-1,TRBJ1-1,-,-,CASSEPPGGTMNTEAFF,TGTGCCAGCAGTGAACCGCCCGGGGGTACCATGAACACTGAAGCTTTCTTT
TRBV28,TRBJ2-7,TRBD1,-,CASSFSWNRGHEQYF,TGTGCCAGCAGTTTTTCATGGAACAGGGGCCACGAGCAGTACTTC
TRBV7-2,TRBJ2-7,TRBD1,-,CASSLPIGTGMYEQYF,TGTGCCAGCAGCTTACCTATTGGGACAGGGATGTACGAGCAGTACTTC
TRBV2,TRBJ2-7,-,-,CASSAYEQYF,TGTGCCAGCAGCGCCTACGAGCAGTACTTC
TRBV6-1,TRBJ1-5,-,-,CASSESGNQPQHF,TGTGCCAGCAGTGAATCAGGGAATCAGCCCCAGCATTTT
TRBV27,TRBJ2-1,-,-,CASSLGKGGRFF,TGTGCCAGCAGTTTAGGAAAGGGGGGGCGGTTCTTC
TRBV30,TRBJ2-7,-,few,CAWSPQGREQYF,TGTGCCTGGAGTCCCCAGGGTCGGGAGCAGTACTTC
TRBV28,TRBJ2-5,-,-,CASSLIQKETQYF,TGTGCCAGCAGTCTCATACAAAAAGAGACCCAGTACTTC
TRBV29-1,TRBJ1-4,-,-,CSVPGVNEKLFF,TGCAGCGTACCCGGGGTTAATGAAAAACTGTTTTTT
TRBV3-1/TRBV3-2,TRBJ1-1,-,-,CASRVSTGTEAFF,TGTGCCAGCAGAGTTTCGACCGGGACTGAAGCTTTCTTT
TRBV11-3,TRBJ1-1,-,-,CASTPAGVNTEAFF,TGTGCCAGCACCCCCGCGGGGGTGAACACTGAAGCTTTCTTT
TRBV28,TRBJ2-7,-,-,CASSFTGHSYEQYF,TGTGCCAGCAGTTTTACGGGACACTCCTACGAGCAGTACTTC
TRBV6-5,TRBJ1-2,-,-,CASSYDERGGNYGYTF,TGTGCCAGCAGTTACGACGAGAGGGGGGGTAACTATGGCTACACCTTC
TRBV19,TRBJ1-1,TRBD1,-,CASSNGQGNTEAFF,TGTGCCAGTAGTAATGGACAGGGGAACACTGAAGCTTTCTTT
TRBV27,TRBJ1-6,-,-,CASRPPGFSYNSPLHF,TGTGCCAGCCGTCCCCCGGGATTCTCCTATAATTCACCCCTCCACTTT
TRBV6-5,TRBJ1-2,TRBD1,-,CASMTGFGYTF,TGTGCCAGCATGACAGGGTTTGGCTACACCTTC
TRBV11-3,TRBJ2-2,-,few,CASSRSGFGELFF,TGTGCCAGCAGCCGCTCGGGGTTCGGGGAGCTGTTTTTT
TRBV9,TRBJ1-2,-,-,CASSINTKTNYGYTF,TGTGCCAGCAGCATAAACACCAAAACTAACTATGGCTACACCTTC
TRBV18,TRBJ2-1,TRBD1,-,CASYPQGAYNEQFF,TGTGCCAGCTACCCCCAGGGGGCCTACAATGAGCAGTTCTTC
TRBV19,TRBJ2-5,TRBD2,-,CASSIEELAPGGTQYF,TGTGCCAGTAGTATAGAGGAACTAGCCCCGGGAGGGACCCAGTACTTC
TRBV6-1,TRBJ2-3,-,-,CASSEEYSHTDTQYF,TGTGCCAGCAGTGAAGAGTACTCCCACACAGATACGCAGTATTTT
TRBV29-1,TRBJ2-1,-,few,CSVGSGLVNEQFF,TGCAGCGTAGGGAGCGGACTGGTCAATGAGCAGTTCTTC
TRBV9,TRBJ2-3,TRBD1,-,CASSVRTGGTDTQYF,TGTGCCAGCAGCGTCCGGACAGGGGGCACAGATACGCAGTATTTT
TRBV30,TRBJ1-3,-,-,CAWSPPPGYNLFSGNTIYF,TGTGCCTGGAGTCCCCCTCCGGGATACAATCTCTTCTCGGGAAACACCATATATTTT
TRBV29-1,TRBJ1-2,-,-,CSVFLEPVYGYTF,TGCAGCGTTTTTTTGGAGCCAGTCTATGGCTACACCTTC
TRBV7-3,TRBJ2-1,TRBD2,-,CASSLGLAADNEQFF,TGTGCCAGCAGCTTAGGGCTAGCGGCCGACAATGAGCAGTTCTTC